This T cell receptor (beta chain) was retrieved from a study of molecular identifiers for immune sequencing clone quantification. The germline CDR1 and CDR2 sequences are SGDLS and YYNGEE. This CDR3 is built from 17 residues. The ends were cut back, 0 bases at V and 5 bases at J, with 15 bases in the middle. TCRdb fed the PCR reads into MiXCR, producing one record per CDR3 protein. Here the sample spans about 630,000 distinct CDR3 sequences, roughly 25% being singletons. The sequence was obtained from a human donor in good health. Some libraries in this study had Jurkat cell RNA spiked in. The chain uses TRBV9 and TRBJ1-6; D is perhaps TRBD1 (5 bases). The sequenced material came from naive CD8+ T cells from blood, with Jurkat cell RNA spiked in. Subset noted: FACS-sorted CD8+CD4-CCR7+CD45RA+ naive T cells. CDR3 residues: CASSVDPYGTDNSPLHF. The DNA for the CDR3 is TGTGCCAGCAGCGTAGATCCATATGGGACGGATAATTCACCCCTCCACTTT.